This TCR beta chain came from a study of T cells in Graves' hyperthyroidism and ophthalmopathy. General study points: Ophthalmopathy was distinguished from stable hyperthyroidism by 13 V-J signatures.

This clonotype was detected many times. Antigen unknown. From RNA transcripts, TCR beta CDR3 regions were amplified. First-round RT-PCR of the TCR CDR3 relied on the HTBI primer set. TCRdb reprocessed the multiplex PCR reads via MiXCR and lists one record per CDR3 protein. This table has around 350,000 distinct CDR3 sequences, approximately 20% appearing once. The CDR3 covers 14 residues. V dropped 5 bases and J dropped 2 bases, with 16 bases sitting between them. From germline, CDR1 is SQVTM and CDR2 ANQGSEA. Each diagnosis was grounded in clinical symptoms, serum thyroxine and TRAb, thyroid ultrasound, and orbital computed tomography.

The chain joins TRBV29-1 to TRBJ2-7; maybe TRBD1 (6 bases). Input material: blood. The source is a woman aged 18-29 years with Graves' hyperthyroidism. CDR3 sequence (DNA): TGCAGCGTTCAACCCAGGGGCAGAGCCTACGAGCAGTACTTC. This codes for CSVQPRGRAYEQYF.